The 30 T cell receptor beta chains below come from one sample, sequenced in a study of blood T cell repertoires in COVID-19. Here immunoSEQ multiplex PCR was the method, and the copy in TCRdb shows in-frame clones only, minus some. The sample lists over 150,000 clones; around 83% were seen once. What was sequenced was peripheral blood. All receptors derive from a man aged 50 or older with active or convalescent COVID-19.

This rearrangement joins TRBV4-1 to TRBJ2-7; TRBD2 agrees at 13 bases. Germline V gene sequence: CDR1 MGHRA, CDR2 YSYEKL. This CDR3 region has 17 residues. V lost 0 bases to trimming and J lost 5 bases; unmatched junction nucleotides: 7. In nucleotides, the CDR3 is TGCGCCAGCAGCCAAGAAATACTAGCGGGGGGGAGACACGAGCAGTACTTC. Translated, it gives CASSQEILAGGRHEQYF.

The rearrangement uses TRBV5-1 and TRBJ1-1, with D maybe TRBD1 (5 bases). With 2 bases removed from V and 0 bases from J, the gap between germline ends came to 8 bases. This CDR3 has 14 amino acids. CDR1 SGHRS and CDR2 YFSETQ come from the germline V gene. DNA of the CDR3: TGCGCCAGCAGCTTTACAGGTTTGAACACTGAAGCTTTCTTT. Translating it yields CASSFTGLNTEAFF.

J is TRBJ2-3 and V is TRBV10-3; D is undetermined. Germline values: CDR1 ENHRY, CDR2 SYGVKD. The CDR3 has 15 amino acids. V was shortened by 0 bases and J by 1 base, with 8 bases between the two germline ends. The CDR3 sequence is CAISESNSRTDTQYF. CDR3 DNA sequence: TGTGCCATCAGTGAGTCGAACTCCCGCACAGATACGCAGTATTTT.

The chain carries TRBV5-1 and TRBJ1-1; no definite D call. CDR1 SGHRS and CDR2 YFSETQ come from the germline V gene. CDR3 length equals 16 residues. With 0 bases removed from V and 1 base from J, the gap between germline ends came to 13 bases. For the CDR3, the DNA is TGCGCCAGCAGCTTGGTTGAAGGTGAGGGGAACACTGAAGCTTTCTTT. Protein sequence: CASSLVEGEGNTEAFF.

As to this clone: This specimen includes other DNA sequences encoding the same CDR3. This sequence joins TRBV15 and TRBJ2-1, with unresolved D. The CDR3 is made up of 13 amino acids. Germline lookup yields CDR1 LNHNV and CDR2 YYDKDF (reference sequence). Trimming removed 0 bases at V and 4 bases at J, with 4 bases between. The CDR3 here is CATSRDRYNEQFF. The CDR3 coding sequence is TGTGCCACCAGCAGAGATAGATACAATGAGCAGTTCTTC.

Relative to its sample, this clone is medium-sized. As DNA, the CDR3 is TGCGCCAGCAGCCCGGACAGGGGAGGATCACCCCTCCACTTT. As protein: CASSPDRGGSPLHF. The chain links TRBV5-1 to TRBJ1-6; 9 nucleotides match TRBD1. CDR3 length: 14 residues. Trimming cost V 4 bases and J 10 bases; bases outside gene matches: 6. Germline CDR1 SGHRS, CDR2 YFSETQ.

The genes are TRBV3-1 (or the pseudogene TRBV3-2) and TRBJ1-2; possibly TRBD1 for D (5 bases). V gave up 7 bases and J gave up 2 bases, with 20 bases separating them. The length of the CDR3 is 16 residues. Germline lookup yields CDR1 LGHDT and CDR2 YNNKEL (reference sequence). For the CDR3, the DNA is TGTGCCAGCAAGGGGTACCAAACCCCAGGGAACTATGGCTACACCTTC. Translated, it gives CASKGYQTPGNYGYTF.

Notes on this clone: Relative to the germline gene, one junction end is altered; a read error may explain this. The rearrangement joins TRBV20-1 to TRBJ1-6; 7 positions agree with TRBD1. CDR3 length equals 13 residues. Germline CDR1 reads DFQATT; CDR2 reads SNEGSKA (reference sequence). The CDR3 DNA reads as TGCAGTACTAGTGGGCAGGGGGATTCACCCCTCCACTTT. The encoded protein is CSTSGQGDSPLHF.

This chain links TRBV4-1 with TRBJ2-5, with D perhaps TRBD2 (6 bases). This CDR3 spans 13 amino acids. V gave up 0 bases and J gave up 7 bases, with 9 bases separating them. Germline V gene data show CDR1 as MGHRA and CDR2 as YSYEKL. The CDR3 DNA sequence: TGCGCCAGCAGCCAAGAGGTGGGGGGGACCCAGTACTTC. Residues: CASSQEVGGTQYF.

This clone showed up just once. This chain joins TRBV14 and TRBJ2-1, with TRBD2 matching 12 bases. The CDR3 extends over 15 amino acids. Unmatched junction bases numbered 8, after V lost 4 bases and J lost 10 bases. From germline, CDR1 is SGHDN and CDR2 FVKESK. CDR3 DNA sequence: TGTGCCAGCAGCCCTCTAGCGGGGGGGCCTGGGGAGCAGTTCTTC. Translated: CASSPLAGGPGEQFF. Combining the CDR3 with reference TRBV14 and TRBJ2-1 gives the whole variable domain EAGVTQFPSHSVIEKGQTVTLRCDPISGHDNLYWYRRVMGKEIKFLLHFVKESKQDESGMPNNRFLAERTGGTYSTLKVQPAELEDSGVYFCASSPLAGGPGEQFFGPGTRLTVL.

The CDR3 DNA is TGTGCCAGCAGCCAAGGGTGGGGGGGAAATAGCAATCAGCCCCAGCATTTT. Protein: CASSQGWGGNSNQPQHF. The gene calls are TRBV3-1 (or the pseudogene TRBV3-2) and TRBJ1-5, with a tentative D call TRBD1 (5 bases). Germline V lookup: CDR1 LGHDT, CDR2 YNNKEL (reference sequence). The CDR3 is 17 residues long. V shed 1 base and J shed 0 bases, with 13 bases lying between them.

The chain recombines TRBV24-1 with TRBJ2-2; 10 bases line up with TRBD1. The CDR3 runs 16 residues. Trimming cost V 4 bases and J 5 bases; bases outside gene matches: 6. The germline V gene encodes CDR1 KGHDR and CDR2 SFDVKD. CDR3 sequence (DNA): TGTGCCACCAGTGAACGCGGGACAGGGGTTACCGGGGAGCTGTTTTTT. Protein sequence: CATSERGTGVTGELFF.

This clone was seen only a few times. The chain has TRBV6-2 or TRBV6-3 and TRBJ2-1; TRBD2 aligns across 10 bases. J gave up 3 bases and V 0 bases, and 8 bases lay outside the gene matches. CDR3 length: 18 amino acids. Per the germline V gene, CDR1 is MNHEY and CDR2 is SVGEGT. CDR3 amino acids: CASSYSKGSGGNYNEQFF. For the CDR3, the DNA is TGTGCCAGCAGTTACTCGAAGGGTAGCGGGGGGAACTACAATGAGCAGTTCTTC.

The CDR3 is CASSHYPEAFF. The CDR3 region has the DNA TGTGCCAGCAGCCATTATCCTGAAGCTTTCTTT. The chain has TRBV14 and TRBJ1-1, with D uncertain. CDR1 is SGHDN, CDR2 FVKESK, per germline. The CDR3 sequence is 11 residues long. The V end lost 3 bases, the J end lost 6 bases, and 5 bases lay between the germline ends.

The V gene is TRBV19, the J gene TRBJ1-6, with 10 bases fitting TRBD1. CDR3 length: 17 residues. The germline CDR1 and CDR2 sequences are LNHDA and SQIVND (reference sequence). The ends lost 4 bases at V and 6 bases at J; junction bases unmatched: 9. CDR3 sequence (DNA): TGTGCCAGTAGTACGACAGGGGGCAGATTGCTTAATTCACCCCTCCACTTT. Amino acid sequence: CASSTTGGRLLNSPLHF.

A word on this clone: Additional DNA sequences in this sample encode the identical CDR3. This rearrangement joins TRBV18 to TRBJ2-7; D unclear. Germline lookup yields CDR1 KGHSH and CDR2 LQKENI. The CDR3 has 12 residues. V was cut by 6 bases and J by 5 bases, with 11 bases left in between. CDR3 sequence reads: CASSPGSDEQYF. In DNA, the CDR3 is TGTGCCAGCTCCCCAGGTAGTGACGAGCAGTACTTC. Supplemented by reference TRBV18 and TRBJ2-7, the full variable domain reads NAGVMQNPRHLVRRRGQEARLRCSPMKGHSHVYWYRQLPEEGLKFMVYLQKENIIDESGMPKERFSAEFPKEGPSILRIQQVVRGDSAAYFCASSPGSDEQYFGPGTRLTVT.

The CDR3 spells CASSRTSGLYNEQFF. The CDR3 region has the DNA TGTGCCAGTAGTAGGACTAGCGGGCTATACAATGAGCAGTTCTTC. This chain joins TRBV19 and TRBJ2-1; 11 bases align to TRBD2. V was pared by 4 bases and J by 4 bases, with 3 bases of the junction left unmatched. This CDR3 comprises 15 residues. The V gene's germline CDR1 is LNHDA and CDR2 SQIVND (reference sequence).

The chain uses TRBV9 and TRBJ2-3; D gene ambiguous. Deletions cut 3 bases from V and 4 bases from J, with 18 bases between. CDR1 and CDR2 from the germline V gene are SGDLS and YYNGEE. The CDR3 runs 16 residues. The CDR3: CASSATWIGESDTQYF. CDR3 DNA: TGTGCCAGCAGCGCGACCTGGATAGGAGAATCAGATACGCAGTATTTT. Based on the CDR3 plus reference TRBV9 and TRBJ2-3, the full variable domain is DSGVTQTPKHLITATGQRVTLRCSPRSGDLSVYWYQQSLDQGLQFLIQYYNGEERAKGNILERFSAQQFPDLHSELNLSSLELGDSALYFCASSATWIGESDTQYFGPGTRLTVL.

The gene calls are TRBV19 and TRBJ1-1; 12 positions agree with TRBD1. CDR1 LNHDA and CDR2 SQIVND come from the germline V gene (reference sequence). The CDR3 runs 16 residues. Losses at the gene ends were 5 bases for V and 6 bases for J; bases not matched to a gene: 10. The CDR3, as DNA: TGTGCCAGTAGTCTCTACCGGGACAGGGGGCTGGCTGAAGCTTTCTTT. Translation: CASSLYRDRGLAEAFF.

The chain is built from TRBV27 and TRBJ2-2, with D perhaps TRBD1 (6 bases). CDR1 is MNHEY and CDR2 is SMNVEV in the germline V gene (reference sequence). The length of the CDR3 is 15 residues. Deletions cut 6 bases from V and 5 bases from J, with 16 bases between. The CDR3 DNA follows: TGTGCCAGCAGAAAACAGGGTGTATTAACCGGGGAGCTGTTTTTT. Translating gives CASRKQGVLTGELFF.

This clone was observed once. This sequence joins TRBV1 and TRBJ1-5. TRBV1 represents a pseudogene. The CDR3 has 15 residues. DNA for the CDR3: TGCACCAGCAGCCAAGATAGGCAGGGAGGTCAGCCCCAGCATTTT. This codes for CTSSQDRQGGQPQHF.

This chain joins TRBV2 and TRBJ1-6, with 7 bases fitting TRBD1. Unmatched junction bases numbered 8, after V lost 7 bases and J lost 2 bases. Germline loops: CDR1 SNHLY, CDR2 FYNNEI. CDR3 size: 16 residues. The chain's CDR3 is CASNPDRVPYNSPLHF. The DNA for the CDR3 is TGTGCCAGCAATCCTGACAGGGTGCCCTATAATTCACCCCTCCACTTT.

The V call is TRBV23-1, the J call TRBJ2-7, with 13 bases fitting TRBD2. TRBV23-1 is identified as an open reading frame with a role that is uncertain. The CDR3 extends over 24 amino acids. V trimming: 0 bases; J trimming: 3 bases; junction bases outside the gene matches: 26. Here the CDR3 DNA reads TGCGCCAGCAGTCAATCGAGGGTCCACCCATTGAGGACTAGCGGGAGTTCCTGGGGCTACGAGCAGTACTTC. Its translation: CASSQSRVHPLRTSGSSWGYEQYF.

The V and J genes are TRBV3-1 (or the pseudogene TRBV3-2) and TRBJ2-2; 8 bases match TRBD2. J was trimmed by 5 bases and V by 4 bases; bases with no gene match: 9. The CDR3 is made up of 16 amino acids. Germline V gene lookup returns CDR1 LGHDT and CDR2 YNNKEL (reference sequence). As DNA, the CDR3 is TGTGCCAGCAGCCTGTCGGGAGGGGGAAGGACCGGGGAGCTGTTTTTT. This codes for CASSLSGGGRTGELFF.

This clone was seen a few times. The V call is TRBV29-1, the J call TRBJ1-2; 7 nucleotides align to TRBD1. Germline CDR1 is SQVTM and CDR2 is ANQGSEA. This CDR3 has 15 amino acids. J was trimmed by 7 bases and V by 7 bases; bases with no gene match: 18. The CDR3 loop reads CSAVTSGQQSRGYTF. In DNA, the CDR3 is TGCAGCGCCGTCACCTCGGGACAGCAGTCTCGTGGCTACACCTTC.

The chain has TRBV18 and TRBJ2-6; TRBD1 is a possible D gene (6 bases). Trimming removed 1 base from V and 0 bases from J, with 10 bases in between. Per germline, CDR1 KGHSH and CDR2 LQKENI. This CDR3 is 17 amino acids long. CDR3 nucleotide sequence: TGTGCCAGCTCACCACGGCAGGGGCCCTCTGGGGCCAACGTCCTGACTTTC. Protein product: CASSPRQGPSGANVLTF.

The V call is TRBV11-3, the J call TRBJ2-1; 7 nucleotides align to TRBD2. The V gene's germline CDR1 is SGHNT and CDR2 YENEEA. The trim removed 5 bases at V and 5 bases at J, leaving 9 bases unmatched. CDR3 length: 15 amino acids. The CDR3 nucleotides are TGTGCCAGCAGCAAACTAGCGTTCCCTAACAATGAGCAGTTCTTC. Translating it yields CASSKLAFPNNEQFF.

The chain recombines TRBV12-3 or TRBV12-4 with TRBJ2-1; 9 positions match TRBD1. With 6 bases clipped from V and 8 bases from J, the junction kept 5 bases outside the gene matches. The CDR3 is made up of 13 amino acids. CDR3 sequence reads: CASRDRGPHEQFF. The CDR3, as DNA: TGTGCCAGCAGGGACAGGGGTCCCCATGAGCAGTTCTTC.

The chain uses TRBV27 and TRBJ2-1, with no clear D. CDR3 length: 10 residues. CDR1 and CDR2 (germline): MNHEY, SMNVEV (reference sequence). Trimming removed 9 bases from V and 4 bases from J, with 4 bases in between. CDR3 sequence: CASLYNEQFF. CDR3 DNA: TGTGCCAGTCTGTACAATGAGCAGTTCTTC.

V and J are TRBV4-3 and TRBJ2-2; 9 positions match TRBD2. J lost 0 bases, V lost 4 bases, and 6 bases had no gene match. Germline values: CDR1 LGHNA, CDR2 YSLEER. The CDR3 has 17 amino acids. The CDR3, as DNA: TGCGCCAGCAGCCGAGAGACTAGCGGAGCGAACACCGGGGAGCTGTTTTTT. This encodes CASSRETSGANTGELFF.